A single T cell receptor (beta chain) is shown here with its context. The entry originates in a study of blood T cell repertoires in COVID-19. Using immunoSEQ multiplex PCR, the repertoire was profiled, and TCRdb retains in-frame clones only, with some absent. This sample has over 60,000 clones; approximately 80% occur once, and the top ten carry 15%. The CDR3 length is 17 residues. CDR1 is SGHDT and CDR2 is YYEEEE in the germline V gene. After removal of 5 bases from V and 7 bases from J, the junction contained 15 bases not matched to a gene. The rearrangement uses TRBV5-6 and TRBJ1-2; 12 bases match TRBD1. This TCR was recovered from a man aged 55 to 70 with COVID-19, enrolled during active disease. The sequenced sample consisted of peripheral blood. The CDR3 region is CASSVAGTGGVRGGYTF. For the CDR3, the DNA is TGTGCCAGCAGTGTGGCCGGGACAGGGGGCGTTCGGGGTGGCTACACCTTC.